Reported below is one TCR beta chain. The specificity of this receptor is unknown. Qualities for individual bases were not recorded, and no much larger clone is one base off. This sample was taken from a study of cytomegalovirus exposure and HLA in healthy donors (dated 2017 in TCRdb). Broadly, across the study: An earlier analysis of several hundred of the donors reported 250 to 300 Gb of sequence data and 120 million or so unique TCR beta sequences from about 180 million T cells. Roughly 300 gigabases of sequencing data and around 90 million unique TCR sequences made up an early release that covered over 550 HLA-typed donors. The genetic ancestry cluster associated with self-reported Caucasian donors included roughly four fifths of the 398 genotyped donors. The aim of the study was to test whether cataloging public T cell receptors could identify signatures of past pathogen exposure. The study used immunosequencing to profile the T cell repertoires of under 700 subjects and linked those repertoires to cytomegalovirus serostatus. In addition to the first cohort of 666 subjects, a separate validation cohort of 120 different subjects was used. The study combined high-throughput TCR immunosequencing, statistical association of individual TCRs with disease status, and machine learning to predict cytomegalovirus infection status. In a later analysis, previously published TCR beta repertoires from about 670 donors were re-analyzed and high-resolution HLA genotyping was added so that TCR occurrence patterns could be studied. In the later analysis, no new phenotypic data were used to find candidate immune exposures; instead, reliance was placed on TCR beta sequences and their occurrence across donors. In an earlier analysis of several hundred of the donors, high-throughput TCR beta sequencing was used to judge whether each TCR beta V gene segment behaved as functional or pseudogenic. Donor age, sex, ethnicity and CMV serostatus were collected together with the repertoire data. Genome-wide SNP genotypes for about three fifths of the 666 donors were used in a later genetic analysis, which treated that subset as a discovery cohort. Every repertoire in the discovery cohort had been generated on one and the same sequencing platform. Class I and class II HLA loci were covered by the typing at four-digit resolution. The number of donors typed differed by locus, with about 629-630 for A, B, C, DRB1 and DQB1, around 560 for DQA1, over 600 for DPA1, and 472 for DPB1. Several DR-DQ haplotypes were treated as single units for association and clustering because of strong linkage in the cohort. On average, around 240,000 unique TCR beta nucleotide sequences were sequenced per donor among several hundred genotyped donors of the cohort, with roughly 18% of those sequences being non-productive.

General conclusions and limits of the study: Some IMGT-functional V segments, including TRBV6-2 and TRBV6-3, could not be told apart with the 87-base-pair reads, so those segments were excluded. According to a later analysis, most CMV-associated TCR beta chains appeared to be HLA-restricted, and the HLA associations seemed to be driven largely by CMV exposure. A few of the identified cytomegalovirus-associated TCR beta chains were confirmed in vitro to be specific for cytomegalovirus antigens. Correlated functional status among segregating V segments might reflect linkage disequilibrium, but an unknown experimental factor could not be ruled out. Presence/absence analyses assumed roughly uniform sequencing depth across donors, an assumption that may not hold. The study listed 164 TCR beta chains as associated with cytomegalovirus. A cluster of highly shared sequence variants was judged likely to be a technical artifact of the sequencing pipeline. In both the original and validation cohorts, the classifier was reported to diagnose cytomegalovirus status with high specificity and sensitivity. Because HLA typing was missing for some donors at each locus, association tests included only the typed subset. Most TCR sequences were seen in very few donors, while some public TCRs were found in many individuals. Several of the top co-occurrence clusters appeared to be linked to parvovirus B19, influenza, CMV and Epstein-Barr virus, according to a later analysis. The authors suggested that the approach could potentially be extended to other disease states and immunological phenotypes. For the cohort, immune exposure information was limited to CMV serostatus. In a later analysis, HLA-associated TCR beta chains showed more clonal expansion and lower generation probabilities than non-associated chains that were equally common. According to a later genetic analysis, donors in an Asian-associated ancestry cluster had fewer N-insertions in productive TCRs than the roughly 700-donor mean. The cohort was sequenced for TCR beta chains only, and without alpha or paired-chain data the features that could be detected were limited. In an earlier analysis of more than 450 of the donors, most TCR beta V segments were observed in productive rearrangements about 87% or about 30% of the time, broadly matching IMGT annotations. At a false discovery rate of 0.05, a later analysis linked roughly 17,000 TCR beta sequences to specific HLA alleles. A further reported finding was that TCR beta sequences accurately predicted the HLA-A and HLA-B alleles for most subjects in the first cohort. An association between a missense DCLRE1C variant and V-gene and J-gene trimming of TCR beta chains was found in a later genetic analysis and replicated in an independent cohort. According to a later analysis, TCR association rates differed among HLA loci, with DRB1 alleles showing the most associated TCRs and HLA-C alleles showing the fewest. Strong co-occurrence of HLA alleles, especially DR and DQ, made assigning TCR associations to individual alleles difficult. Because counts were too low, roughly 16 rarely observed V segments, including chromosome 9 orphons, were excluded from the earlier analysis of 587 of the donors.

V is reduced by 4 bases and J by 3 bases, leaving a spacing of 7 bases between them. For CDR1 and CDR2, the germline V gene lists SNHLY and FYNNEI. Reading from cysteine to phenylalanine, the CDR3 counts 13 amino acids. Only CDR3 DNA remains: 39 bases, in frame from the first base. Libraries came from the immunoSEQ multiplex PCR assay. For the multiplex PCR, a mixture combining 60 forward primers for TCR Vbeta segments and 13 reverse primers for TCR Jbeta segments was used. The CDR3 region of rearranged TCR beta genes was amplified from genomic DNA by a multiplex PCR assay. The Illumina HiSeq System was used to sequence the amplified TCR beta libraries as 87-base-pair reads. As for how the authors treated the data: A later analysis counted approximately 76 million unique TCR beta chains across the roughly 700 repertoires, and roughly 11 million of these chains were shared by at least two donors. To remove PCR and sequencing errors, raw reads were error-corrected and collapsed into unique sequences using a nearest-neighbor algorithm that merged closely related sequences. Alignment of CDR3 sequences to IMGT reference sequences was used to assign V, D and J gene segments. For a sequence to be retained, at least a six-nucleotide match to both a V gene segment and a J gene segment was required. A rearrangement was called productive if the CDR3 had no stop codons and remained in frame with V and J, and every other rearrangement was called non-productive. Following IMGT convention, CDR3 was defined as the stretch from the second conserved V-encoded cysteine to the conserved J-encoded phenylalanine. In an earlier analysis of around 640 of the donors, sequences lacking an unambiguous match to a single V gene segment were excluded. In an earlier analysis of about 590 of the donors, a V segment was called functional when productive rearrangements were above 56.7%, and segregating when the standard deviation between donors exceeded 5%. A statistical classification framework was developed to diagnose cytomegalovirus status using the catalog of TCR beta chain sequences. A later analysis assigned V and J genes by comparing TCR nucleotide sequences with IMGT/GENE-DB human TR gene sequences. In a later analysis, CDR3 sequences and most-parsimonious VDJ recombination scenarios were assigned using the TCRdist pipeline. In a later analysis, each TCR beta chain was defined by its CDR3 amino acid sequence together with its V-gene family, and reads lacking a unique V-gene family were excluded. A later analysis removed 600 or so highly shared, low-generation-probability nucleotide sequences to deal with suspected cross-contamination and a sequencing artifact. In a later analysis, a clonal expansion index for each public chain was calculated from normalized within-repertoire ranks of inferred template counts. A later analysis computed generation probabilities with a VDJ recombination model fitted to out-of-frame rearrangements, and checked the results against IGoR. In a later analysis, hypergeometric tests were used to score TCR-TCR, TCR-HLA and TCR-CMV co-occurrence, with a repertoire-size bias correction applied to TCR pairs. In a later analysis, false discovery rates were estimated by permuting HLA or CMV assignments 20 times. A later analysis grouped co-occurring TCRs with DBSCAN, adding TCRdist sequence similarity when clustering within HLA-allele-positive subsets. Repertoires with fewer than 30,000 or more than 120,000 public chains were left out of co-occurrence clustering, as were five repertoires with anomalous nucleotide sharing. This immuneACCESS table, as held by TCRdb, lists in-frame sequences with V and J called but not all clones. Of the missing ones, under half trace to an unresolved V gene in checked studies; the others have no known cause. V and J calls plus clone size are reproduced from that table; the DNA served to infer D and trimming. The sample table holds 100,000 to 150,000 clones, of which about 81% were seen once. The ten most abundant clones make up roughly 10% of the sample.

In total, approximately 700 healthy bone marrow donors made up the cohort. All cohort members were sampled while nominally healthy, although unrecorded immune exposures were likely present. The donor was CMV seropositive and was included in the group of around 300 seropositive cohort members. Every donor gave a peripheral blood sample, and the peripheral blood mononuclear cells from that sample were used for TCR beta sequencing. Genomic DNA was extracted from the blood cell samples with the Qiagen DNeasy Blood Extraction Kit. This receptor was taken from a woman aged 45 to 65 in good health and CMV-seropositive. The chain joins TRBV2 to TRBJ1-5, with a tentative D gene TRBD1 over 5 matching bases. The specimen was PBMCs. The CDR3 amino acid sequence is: CASSGQSNQPQHF. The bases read TGTGCCAGCAGTGGACAGTCCAATCAGCCCCAGCATTTT.